Listed here are 22 T cell receptor beta chains from one sample, sequenced in a study of shared clonotypes between healthy human individuals. Here immunoSEQ multiplex PCR was the method, and the copy in TCRdb shows in-frame clones only, minus some. This sample has about 320,000 clones; roughly 84% occur once, and the top ten carry 15% to 20%. The sequenced sample was memory CD8+ T cells sorted from blood. Subset defined: CD45RO+ cells pooled with CCR7-negative TemRA cells. These receptors all come from a man in his late teens or twenties in good health.

This clone showed up just a few times. The chain employs TRBV6-1 and TRBJ2-3; possible D gene TRBD2, 6 bases. Germline-derived CDR1 and CDR2 are MNHNS and SASEGT. The CDR3 runs 18 residues. Trimming took off 2 bases at V and 3 bases at J, with 21 bases between the two ends. The CDR3 DNA is TGTGCCAGCAGTGAAATGAGTGGTGGCGGGATTAGGACAGATACGCAGTATTTT. Translating gives CASSEMSGGGIRTDTQYF.

Regarding this clone: The same CDR3 can be traced to other DNA sequences in this sample. The chain carries TRBV2 and TRBJ2-3; D ambiguous. Deletions cut 6 bases from V and 4 bases from J, with 2 bases between. CDR1 is SNHLY and CDR2 is FYNNEI in the germline V gene. The CDR3 covers 10 residues. CDR3 sequence: CASSADTQYF. CDR3 nucleotides: TGTGCCAGCAGCGCAGATACGCAGTATTTT.

V and J are TRBV5-1 and TRBJ2-7; D is uncertain. The CDR3 has 13 residues. V was shortened by 0 bases and J by 3 bases, with 7 bases between the two germline ends. Germline values: CDR1 SGHRS, CDR2 YFSETQ. CDR3 sequence reads: CASSLEPRYEQYF. CDR3 DNA: TGCGCCAGCAGCTTGGAGCCCCGCTACGAGCAGTACTTC. Full variable domain (rest looked up from reference TRBV5-1 and TRBJ2-7): KAGVTQTPRYLIKTRGQQVTLSCSPISGHRSVSWYQQTPGQGLQFLFEYFSETQRNKGNFPGRFSGRQFSNSRSEMNVSTLELGDSALYLCASSLEPRYEQYFGPGTRLTVT.

In the case of this clone: Distinct nucleotide sequences in the sample also encode this CDR3. The rearrangement uses TRBV11-2 and TRBJ2-5; no reliable D call. Germline V gives CDR1 SGHAT, CDR2 FQNNGV. This CDR3 contains 11 residues. V lost 1 base and J lost 5, with 2 bases in between. The CDR3 protein is CASSLGETQYF. In DNA, the CDR3 is TGTGCCAGCAGCTTAGGGGAGACCCAGTACTTC.

This chain joins TRBV28 and TRBJ1-3; tentative D call: TRBD1 (5 bases). Germline V gives CDR1 MDHEN, CDR2 SYDVKM. The CDR3 totals 16 residues. Trimming took 0 bases from V and 0 from J, leaving 9 bases between them. CDR3: CASSLWAGSSGNTIYF. CDR3 sequence (DNA): TGTGCCAGCAGTTTATGGGCAGGGAGCTCTGGAAACACCATATATTTT.

This clone was observed a handful of times. The chain links TRBV16 to TRBJ1-1, with D uncertain. Trimming shortened V by 4 bases and J by 4 bases, and 13 bases separated the two germline ends. CDR3 length: 14 amino acids. In germline, CDR1 is KGHSY, CDR2 FQNENV. The CDR3 DNA reads as TGTGCCAGCAGCCGTCCAGGTGTGGGCACTGAAGCTTTCTTT. This codes for CASSRPGVGTEAFF.

The V and J genes are TRBV5-1 and TRBJ2-7; a weak D match, TRBD2 (7 bases). Germline V gene sequence: CDR1 SGHRS, CDR2 YFSETQ. V was pared by 0 bases and J by 6 bases, with 13 bases between. This CDR3 is 14 amino acids long. Written as DNA, the CDR3 is TGCGCCAGCAGCTTGGCCAAGGGGGGGCGCGAGCAGTACTTC. This encodes CASSLAKGGREQYF.

The chain has TRBV28 and TRBJ2-3; D might be TRBD1 (5 bases). V lost 5 bases and J 3 bases, leaving 9 bases between the germline ends. The CDR3 totals 13 residues. Germline V gives CDR1 MDHEN, CDR2 SYDVKM. CDR3: CASSIRQTDTQYF. The DNA of the CDR3 is TGTGCCAGCAGTATACGACAGACAGATACGCAGTATTTT. The variable domain in full, with the rest retrieved from reference TRBV28 and TRBJ2-3, is DVKVTQSSRYLVKRTGEKVFLECVQDMDHENMFWYRQDPGLGLRLIYFSYDVKMKEKGDIPEGYSVSREKKERFSLILESASTNQTSMYLCASSIRQTDTQYFGPGTRLTVL.

This rearrangement joins TRBV27 to TRBJ2-6; D assignment may be TRBD1 or TRBD2 (5 bases each). This CDR3 spans 16 amino acids. The germline V gene has CDR1 MNHEY and CDR2 SMNVEV (reference sequence). The V gene lost 0 bases and the J gene lost 2 bases, with 8 bases spanning the gap. Here the CDR3 reads CASSLSWGTGANVLTF. The CDR3 DNA follows: TGTGCCAGCAGTTTATCGTGGGGGACTGGGGCCAACGTCCTGACTTTC.

The chain couples TRBV5-1 to TRBJ2-1; the D gene is possibly TRBD2 (5 bases). The CDR3 length is 14 residues. Germline lookup yields CDR1 SGHRS and CDR2 YFSETQ. Trimming left V 3 bases short and J 6 bases short, with 13 bases between. CDR3 sequence reads: CASSSRARSNEQFF. DNA for the CDR3: TGCGCCAGCAGCTCGAGGGCCCGCAGCAATGAGCAGTTCTTC.

The CDR3 loop reads CARYTPGSPYEQYF. The CDR3 coding sequence is TGTGCCAGGTATACCCCCGGGAGCCCCTACGAGCAGTACTTC. V is TRBV6-1 and J is TRBJ2-7; possible D gene TRBD2, 6 bases. Germline CDR1 reads MNHNS; CDR2 reads SASEGT. The ends were cut back, 9 bases at V and 2 bases at J, with 17 bases in the middle. CDR3 length: 14 amino acids.

The genes are TRBV19 and TRBJ1-2; 10 bases are a match to TRBD1. V dropped 4 bases and J dropped 7; count of bases not matched to a gene: 9. This CDR3 has 15 residues. In germline, CDR1 is LNHDA, CDR2 SQIVND (reference sequence). As DNA, the CDR3 is TGTGCCAGTAGTACCGGGACAGGGGAGAGCGGTGGCTACACCTTC. It specifies CASSTGTGESGGYTF.

The CDR3 DNA sequence: TGTGCCAGCAGCTCAGGACAGAGTGAAGCTTTCTTT. It codes for CASSSGQSEAFF. The chain has TRBV7-9 and TRBJ1-1; tentatively, D is TRBD1 (6 bases). Germline V gene lookup returns CDR1 SEHNR and CDR2 FQNEAQ (reference sequence). V lost 4 bases, J lost 7 bases, and 10 bases lay in between. The CDR3 runs to 12 residues.

CDR3 residues: CASSQGQPGDEQYF. DNA of the CDR3: TGCGCCAGCAGCCAAGGTCAGCCGGGCGACGAGCAGTACTTC. The chain recombines TRBV4-3 with TRBJ2-7; D is unclear. V gave up 1 base and J gave up 5 bases, with 12 bases separating them. The CDR3 is 14 residues long. The germline V gene has CDR1 LGHNA and CDR2 YSLEER.

This clone was observed a few times. The chain has TRBV29-1 and TRBJ1-2; D might be TRBD1 (5 bases). The V end was cut by 8 bases, the J end by 2 bases, with 15 bases between. CDR1 and CDR2 (germline): SQVTM, ANQGSEA. This CDR3 has 13 residues. The CDR3 is CSSSVPGNYGYTF. In DNA form, the CDR3 reads TGCAGCTCCTCCGTTCCAGGGAACTATGGCTACACCTTC. Full variable domain (missing parts from reference TRBV29-1 and TRBJ1-2): SAVISQKPSRDICQRGTSLTIQCQVDSQVTMMFWYRQQPGQSLTLIATANQGSEATYESGFVIDKFPISRPNLTFSTLTVSNMSPEDSSIYLCSSSVPGNYGYTFGSGTRLTVV.

This clone turned up a few times. V gene TRBV4-1 combines with J gene TRBJ2-2; a possible D gene is TRBD1 (6 bases). With 0 bases removed from V and 7 bases from J, the gap between germline ends came to 15 bases. This CDR3 contains 16 residues. Germline values: CDR1 MGHRA, CDR2 YSYEKL. DNA for the CDR3: TGCGCCAGCAGCCAAGACCAGGGGCTGTTAATCGGGGAGCTGTTTTTT. This gives the protein CASSQDQGLLIGELFF.

The chain employs TRBV4-1 and TRBJ1-3; D is uncertain. Trimming pared 0 bases from V and 4 bases from J, leaving 16 bases between. From germline, CDR1 is MGHRA and CDR2 YSYEKL. The CDR3 runs 17 residues. The CDR3 nucleotides read TGCGCCAGCAGCCAAGATCCTACCTTAGCGGGAGGAAACACCATATATTTT. It is translated as CASSQDPTLAGGNTIYF.

The DNA of the CDR3 is TGTGCCAGCAGCCCAGAGCCGGGACAGGGGGCAAACGAGCAGTACTTC. Translated, it gives CASSPEPGQGANEQYF. J is TRBJ2-7 and V is TRBV7-9; TRBD1 matches 12 bases. Germline CDR1 reads SEHNR; CDR2 reads FQNEAQ (reference sequence). Trimming at V came to 5 bases and at J to 5 bases, leaving 10 bases not matched to a gene. The CDR3 totals 16 residues. Supplemented by reference TRBV7-9 and TRBJ2-7, the full variable domain reads DTGVSQNPRHKITKRGQNVTFRCDPISEHNRLYWYRQTLGQGPEFLTYFQNEAQLEKSRLLSDRFSAERPKGSFSTLEIQRTEQGDSAMYLCASSPEPGQGANEQYFGPGTRLTVT.

The chain recombines TRBV7-8 with TRBJ2-7; maybe TRBD2 (6 bases). This CDR3 comprises 15 residues. Germline lookup yields CDR1 SGHVS and CDR2 FQNEAQ. The V gene lost 8 bases and the J gene lost 5 bases, with 22 bases spanning the gap. The DNA for the CDR3 is TGTGCCAGCGCTGAGGGGACTCCCCCACTTAACGAGCAGTACTTC. Its protein is CASAEGTPPLNEQYF.

The rearrangement links TRBV29-1 to TRBJ1-1; unclear D gene. The CDR3 covers 11 residues. The V gene's germline CDR1 is SQVTM and CDR2 ANQGSEA. The germline V and J ends were trimmed by 4 bases and 7 bases, with 10 bases remaining between them. CDR3 residues: CSVARPLEAFF. The CDR3 DNA follows: TGCAGCGTTGCCAGACCTCTTGAAGCTTTCTTT. The full variable domain, its missing parts supplied by reference TRBV29-1 and TRBJ1-1, is SAVISQKPSRDICQRGTSLTIQCQVDSQVTMMFWYRQQPGQSLTLIATANQGSEATYESGFVIDKFPISRPNLTFSTLTVSNMSPEDSSIYLCSVARPLEAFFGQGTRLTVV.

CDR3 DNA: TGTGCCAGCAGCTTAGCGCAAGGTAGGGAAACTGAAGCTTTCTTT. Protein product: CASSLAQGRETEAFF. This chain connects TRBV7-9 to TRBJ1-1; no reliable D call. Germline V gives CDR1 SEHNR, CDR2 FQNEAQ (reference sequence). The V and J ends lost 0 bases and 5 bases respectively, with 13 bases between them. The CDR3 contains 15 residues.

V gene TRBV27 combines with J gene TRBJ2-1; 13 positions agree with TRBD2. There are 15 residues in the CDR3. Unmatched junction bases numbered 8, after V lost 5 bases and J lost 10 bases. CDR1 and CDR2 (germline): MNHEY, SMNVEV (reference sequence). CDR3 amino acids: CASSDGLAGVREQFF. The DNA of the CDR3 is TGTGCCAGCAGTGACGGACTAGCGGGAGTAAGGGAGCAGTTCTTC.